This TCR beta chain comes out of a study of T cells in localized non-small cell lung cancer. Study conclusions and caveats: Blood T cell density predicted longer survival; adjacent-lung clonality, shorter. Appearances in adjacent lung were noted for a median about 60 of the top 100 tumor clones.

As concerns this clone: The antigen is not known.

The assay was immunoSEQ multiplex PCR, and TCRdb's table has in-frame clones only and misses some. The sample contains about 43,000 clones, roughly 90% of which appear only once. The sample was PBMCs, taken before any cancer treatment. The source is a woman aged 40-70 years with stage II lung adenocarcinoma.

DNA for the CDR3: TGTGCCAGCAGTGAAGGGATTAACTATGGCTACACCTTC. It codes for CASSEGINYGYTF. The chain combines TRBV6-1 with TRBJ1-2; D is unclear. The CDR3 consists of 13 residues. The V end was cut by 1 base, the J end by 1 base, with 4 bases between. Looked up from germline, CDR1 is MNHNS and CDR2 is SASEGT.